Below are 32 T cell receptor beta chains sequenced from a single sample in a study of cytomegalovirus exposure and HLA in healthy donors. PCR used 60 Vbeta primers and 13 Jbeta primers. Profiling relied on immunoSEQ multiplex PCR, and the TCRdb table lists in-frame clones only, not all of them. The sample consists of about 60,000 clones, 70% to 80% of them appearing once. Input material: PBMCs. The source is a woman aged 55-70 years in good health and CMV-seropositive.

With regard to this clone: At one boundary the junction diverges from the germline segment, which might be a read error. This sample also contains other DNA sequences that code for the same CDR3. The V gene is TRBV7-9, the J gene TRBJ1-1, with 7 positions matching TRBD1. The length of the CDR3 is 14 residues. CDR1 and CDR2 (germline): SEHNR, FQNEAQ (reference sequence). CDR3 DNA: TGCGCCAGCAGCTTGCAGGGGGAGCGGACTGAAGCTTTCTTT. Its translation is CASSLQGERTEAFF.

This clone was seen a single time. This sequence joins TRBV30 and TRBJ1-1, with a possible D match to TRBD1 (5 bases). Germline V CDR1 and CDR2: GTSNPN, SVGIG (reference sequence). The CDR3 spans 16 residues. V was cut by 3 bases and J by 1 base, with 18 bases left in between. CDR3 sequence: CAWRGRHSPPNTEAFF. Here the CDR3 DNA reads TGTGCCTGGAGGGGGCGGCATTCCCCCCCGAACACTGAAGCTTTCTTT.

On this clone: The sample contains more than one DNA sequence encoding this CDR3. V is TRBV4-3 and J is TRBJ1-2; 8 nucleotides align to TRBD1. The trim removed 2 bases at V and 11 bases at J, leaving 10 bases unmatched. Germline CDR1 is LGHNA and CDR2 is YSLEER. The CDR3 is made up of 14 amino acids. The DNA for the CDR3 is TGCGCCAGCAGCCAACGGACAGGGTTCGGAGGGTACACCTTC. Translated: CASSQRTGFGGYTF.

CDR3 bases: TGTGCCAGCAGTTCCTTAGGGGGGGTAGGATCCTACGAGCAGTACTTC. Its protein product is CASSSLGGVGSYEQYF. V gene TRBV28 combines with J gene TRBJ2-7; a weak D match, TRBD2 (7 bases). Trimming removed 4 bases from V and 1 base from J, with 17 bases in between. CDR1 MDHEN and CDR2 SYDVKM come from the germline V gene. CDR3 size: 16 residues.

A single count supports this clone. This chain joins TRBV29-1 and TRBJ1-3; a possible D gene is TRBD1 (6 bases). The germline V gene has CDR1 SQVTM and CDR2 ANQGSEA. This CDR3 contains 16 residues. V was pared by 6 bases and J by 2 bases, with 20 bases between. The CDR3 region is CSVGDHRVIAGNTIYF. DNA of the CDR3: TGCAGCGTCGGGGACCACAGGGTAATAGCTGGAAACACCATATATTTT.

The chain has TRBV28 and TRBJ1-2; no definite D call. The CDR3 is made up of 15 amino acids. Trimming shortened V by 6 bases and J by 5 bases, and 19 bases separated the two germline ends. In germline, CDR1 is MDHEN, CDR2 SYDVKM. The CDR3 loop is CASSPAAGGLYGYTF. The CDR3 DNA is TGTGCCAGCAGCCCAGCGGCGGGAGGGTTATATGGCTACACCTTC.

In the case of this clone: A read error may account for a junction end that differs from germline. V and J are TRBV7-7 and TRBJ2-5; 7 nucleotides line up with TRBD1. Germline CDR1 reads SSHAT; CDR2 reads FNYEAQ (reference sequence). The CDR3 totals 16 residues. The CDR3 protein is CASSLEGTGDGETQYF. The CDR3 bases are TGTGCTAGCAGCTTAGAGGGAACAGGGGACGGAGAGACCCAGTACTTC.

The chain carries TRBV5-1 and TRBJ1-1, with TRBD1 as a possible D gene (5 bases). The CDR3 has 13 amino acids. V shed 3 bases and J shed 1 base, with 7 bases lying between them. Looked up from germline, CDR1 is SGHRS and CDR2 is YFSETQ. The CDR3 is CASSYTGNTEAFF. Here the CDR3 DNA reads TGCGCCAGCAGCTATACAGGGAACACTGAAGCTTTCTTT.

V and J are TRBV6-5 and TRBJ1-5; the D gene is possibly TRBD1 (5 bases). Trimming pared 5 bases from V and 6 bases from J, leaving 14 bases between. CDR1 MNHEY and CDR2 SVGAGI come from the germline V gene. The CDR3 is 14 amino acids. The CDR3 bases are TGTGCCAGCAGTGAAGAAGGGGCAGGTCAGCCCCAGCATTTT. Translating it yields CASSEEGAGQPQHF.

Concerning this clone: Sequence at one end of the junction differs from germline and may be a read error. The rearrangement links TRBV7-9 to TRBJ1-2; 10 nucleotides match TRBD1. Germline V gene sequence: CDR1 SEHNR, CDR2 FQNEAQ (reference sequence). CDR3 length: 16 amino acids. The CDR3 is CSSSLSGRDRGFGYTF. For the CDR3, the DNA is TGTTCCAGCAGCCTATCAGGCCGGGACAGGGGATTTGGCTACACCTTC.

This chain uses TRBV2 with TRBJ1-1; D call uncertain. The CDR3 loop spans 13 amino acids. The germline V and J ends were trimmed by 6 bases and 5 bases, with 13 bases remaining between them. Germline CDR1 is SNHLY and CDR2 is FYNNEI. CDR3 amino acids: CASRGELGTEAFF. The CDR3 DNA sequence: TGTGCCAGCAGGGGAGAACTGGGGACTGAAGCTTTCTTT. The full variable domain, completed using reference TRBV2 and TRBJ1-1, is EPEVTQTPSHQVTQMGQEVILRCVPISNHLYFYWYRQILGQKVEFLVSFYNNEISEKSEIFDDQFSVERPDGSNFTLKIRSTKLEDSAMYFCASRGELGTEAFFGQGTRLTVV.

CDR3 bases: TGTGCCAGCAGTAGGGGACAGTCAGCTTCACCCCTCCACTTT. This codes for CASSRGQSASPLHF. The rearrangement links TRBV27 to TRBJ1-6; 7 bases are shared with TRBD1. The length of the CDR3 is 14 residues. The V gene's germline CDR1 is MNHEY and CDR2 SMNVEV (reference sequence). Trimming took 5 bases from V and 9 from J; bases not matched to a gene: 7.

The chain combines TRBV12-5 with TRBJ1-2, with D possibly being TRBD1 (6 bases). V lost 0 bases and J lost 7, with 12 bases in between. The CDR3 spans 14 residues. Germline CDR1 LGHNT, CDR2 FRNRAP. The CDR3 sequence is CASGLVQGAGGYTF. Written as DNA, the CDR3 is TGTGCTAGTGGTTTGGTACAGGGTGCTGGTGGCTACACCTTC.

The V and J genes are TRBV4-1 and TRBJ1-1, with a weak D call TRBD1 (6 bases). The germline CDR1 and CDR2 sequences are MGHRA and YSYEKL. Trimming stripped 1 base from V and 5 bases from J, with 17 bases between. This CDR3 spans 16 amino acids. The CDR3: CASSQGGRGPSTEAFF. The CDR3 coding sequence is TGCGCCAGCAGCCAAGGGGGGCGGGGGCCTTCGACTGAAGCTTTCTTT.

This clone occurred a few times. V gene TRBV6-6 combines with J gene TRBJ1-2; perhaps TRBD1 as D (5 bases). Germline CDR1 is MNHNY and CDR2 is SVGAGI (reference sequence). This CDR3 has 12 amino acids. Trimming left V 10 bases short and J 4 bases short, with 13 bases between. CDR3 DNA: TGTGCCAACGGGGGGGAATTCTATGGCTACACCTTC. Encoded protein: CANGGEFYGYTF.

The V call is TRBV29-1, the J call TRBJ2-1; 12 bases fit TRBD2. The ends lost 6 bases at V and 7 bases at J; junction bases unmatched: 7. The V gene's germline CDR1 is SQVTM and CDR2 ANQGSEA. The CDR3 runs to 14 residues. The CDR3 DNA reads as TGCAGCGTCCCGACTAGCGGGGGAGTTAATGAGCAGTTCTTC. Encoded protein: CSVPTSGGVNEQFF.

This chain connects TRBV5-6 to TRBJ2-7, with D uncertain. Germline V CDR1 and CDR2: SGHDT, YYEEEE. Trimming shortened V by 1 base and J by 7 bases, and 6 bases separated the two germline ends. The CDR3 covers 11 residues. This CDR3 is CASSLLGEQYF. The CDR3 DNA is TGTGCCAGCAGCTTGCTCGGGGAGCAGTACTTC.

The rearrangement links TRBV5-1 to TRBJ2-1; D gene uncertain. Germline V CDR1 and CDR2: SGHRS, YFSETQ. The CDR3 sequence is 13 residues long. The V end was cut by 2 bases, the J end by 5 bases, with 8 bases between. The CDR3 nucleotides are TGCGCCAGCAGCTTTAGTCCTAACAATGAGCAGTTCTTC. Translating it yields CASSFSPNNEQFF.

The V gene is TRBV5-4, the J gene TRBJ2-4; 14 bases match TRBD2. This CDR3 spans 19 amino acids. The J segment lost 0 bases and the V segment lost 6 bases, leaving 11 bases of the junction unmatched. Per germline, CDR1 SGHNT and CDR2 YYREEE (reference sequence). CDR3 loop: CASTFKTSGGAGAKNIQYF. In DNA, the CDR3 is TGTGCCAGCACCTTTAAGACTAGCGGGGGGGCGGGAGCCAAAAACATTCAGTACTTC.

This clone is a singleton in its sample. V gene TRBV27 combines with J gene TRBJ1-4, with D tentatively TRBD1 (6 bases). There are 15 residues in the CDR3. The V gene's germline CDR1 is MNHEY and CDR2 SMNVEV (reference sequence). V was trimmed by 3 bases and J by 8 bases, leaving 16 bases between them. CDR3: CASSFRPRTAEKLFF. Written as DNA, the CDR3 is TGTGCCAGCAGTTTTCGGCCGAGGACAGCGGAAAAACTGTTTTTT.

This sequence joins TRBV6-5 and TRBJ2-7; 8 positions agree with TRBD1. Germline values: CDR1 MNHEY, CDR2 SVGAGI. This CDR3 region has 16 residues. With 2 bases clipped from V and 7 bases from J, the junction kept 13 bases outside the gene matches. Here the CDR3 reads CASSYLIGQGPPEQYF. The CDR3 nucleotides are TGTGCCAGCAGTTACCTAATAGGACAGGGACCTCCGGAGCAGTACTTC.

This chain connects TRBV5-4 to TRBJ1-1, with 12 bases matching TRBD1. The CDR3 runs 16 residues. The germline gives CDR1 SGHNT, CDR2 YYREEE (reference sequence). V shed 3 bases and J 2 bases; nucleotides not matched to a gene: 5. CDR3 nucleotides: TGTGCCAGCAGCTCGGGACAGGGGGCTTTAAACACTGAAGCTTTCTTT. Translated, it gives CASSSGQGALNTEAFF.

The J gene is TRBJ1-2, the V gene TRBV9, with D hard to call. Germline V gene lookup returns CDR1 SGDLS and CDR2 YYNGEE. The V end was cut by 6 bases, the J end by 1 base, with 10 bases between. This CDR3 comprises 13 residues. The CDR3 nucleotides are TGTGCCAGCACCACCCGGGGTAACTATGGCTACACCTTC. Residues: CASTTRGNYGYTF. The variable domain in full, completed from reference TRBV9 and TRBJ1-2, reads DSGVTQTPKHLITATGQRVTLRCSPRSGDLSVYWYQQSLDQGLQFLIQYYNGEERAKGNILERFSAQQFPDLHSELNLSSLELGDSALYFCASTTRGNYGYTFGSGTRLTVV.

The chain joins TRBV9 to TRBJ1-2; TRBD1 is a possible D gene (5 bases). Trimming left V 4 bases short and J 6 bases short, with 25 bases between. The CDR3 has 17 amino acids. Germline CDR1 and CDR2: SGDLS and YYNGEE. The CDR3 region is CASSPRGGVALVDGYTF. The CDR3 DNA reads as TGTGCCAGCAGCCCCCGAGGAGGGGTCGCCCTGGTGGATGGCTACACCTTC.

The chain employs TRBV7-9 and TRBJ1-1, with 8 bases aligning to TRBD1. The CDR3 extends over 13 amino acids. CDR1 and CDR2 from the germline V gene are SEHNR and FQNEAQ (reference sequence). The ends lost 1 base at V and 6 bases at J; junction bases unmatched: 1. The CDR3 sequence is CASSLEQGAEAFF. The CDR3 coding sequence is TGTGCCAGCAGCTTAGAACAGGGGGCTGAAGCTTTCTTT.

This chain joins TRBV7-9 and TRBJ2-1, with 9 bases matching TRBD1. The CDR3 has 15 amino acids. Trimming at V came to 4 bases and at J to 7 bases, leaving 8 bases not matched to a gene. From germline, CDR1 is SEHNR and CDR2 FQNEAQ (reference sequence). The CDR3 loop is CASSSAGTGKNEQFF. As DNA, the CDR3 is TGTGCCAGCAGCTCCGCTGGGACAGGGAAGAATGAGCAGTTCTTC.

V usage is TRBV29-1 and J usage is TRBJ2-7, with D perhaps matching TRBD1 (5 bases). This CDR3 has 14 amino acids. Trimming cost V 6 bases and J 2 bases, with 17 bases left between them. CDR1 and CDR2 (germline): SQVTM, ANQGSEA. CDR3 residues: CSVSQGVGTYEQYF. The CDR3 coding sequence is TGCAGCGTGTCTCAGGGTGTGGGTACCTACGAGCAGTACTTC.

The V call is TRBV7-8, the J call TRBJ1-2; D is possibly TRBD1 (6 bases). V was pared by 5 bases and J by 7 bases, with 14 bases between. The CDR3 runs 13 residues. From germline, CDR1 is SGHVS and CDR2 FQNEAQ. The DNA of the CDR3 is TGTGCCAGCAGCCCGGACAGCGCCCTTGGCTACACCTTC. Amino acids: CASSPDSALGYTF.

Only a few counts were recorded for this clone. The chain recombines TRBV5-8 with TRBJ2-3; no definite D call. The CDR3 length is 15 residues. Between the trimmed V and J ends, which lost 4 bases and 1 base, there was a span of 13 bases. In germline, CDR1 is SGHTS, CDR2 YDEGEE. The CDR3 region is CASSLGLHGTDTQYF. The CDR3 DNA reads TGTGCCAGCAGCCTAGGTCTTCATGGCACAGATACGCAGTATTTT.

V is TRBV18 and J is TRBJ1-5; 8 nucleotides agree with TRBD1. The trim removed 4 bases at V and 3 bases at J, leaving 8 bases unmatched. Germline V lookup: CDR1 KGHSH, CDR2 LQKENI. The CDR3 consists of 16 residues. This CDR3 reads CASSLGQGNPNQPQHF. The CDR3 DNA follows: TGTGCCAGCTCACTCGGACAGGGCAACCCCAATCAGCCCCAGCATTTT.

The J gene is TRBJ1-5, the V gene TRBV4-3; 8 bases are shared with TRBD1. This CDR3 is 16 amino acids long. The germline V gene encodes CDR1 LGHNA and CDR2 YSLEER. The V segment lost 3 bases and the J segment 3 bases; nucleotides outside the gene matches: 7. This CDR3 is CASSQGRDRLNQPQHF. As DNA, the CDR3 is TGCGCCAGCAGCCAGGGCCGGGACAGGCTCAATCAGCCCCAGCATTTT.

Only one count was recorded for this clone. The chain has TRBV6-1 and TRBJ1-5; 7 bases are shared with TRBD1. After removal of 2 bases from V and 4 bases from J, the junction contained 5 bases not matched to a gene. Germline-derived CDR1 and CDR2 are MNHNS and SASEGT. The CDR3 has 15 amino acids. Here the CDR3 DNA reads TGTGCCAGCAGTGAAAAGGGGGCAGGGAATCAGCCCCAGCATTTT. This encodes CASSEKGAGNQPQHF.